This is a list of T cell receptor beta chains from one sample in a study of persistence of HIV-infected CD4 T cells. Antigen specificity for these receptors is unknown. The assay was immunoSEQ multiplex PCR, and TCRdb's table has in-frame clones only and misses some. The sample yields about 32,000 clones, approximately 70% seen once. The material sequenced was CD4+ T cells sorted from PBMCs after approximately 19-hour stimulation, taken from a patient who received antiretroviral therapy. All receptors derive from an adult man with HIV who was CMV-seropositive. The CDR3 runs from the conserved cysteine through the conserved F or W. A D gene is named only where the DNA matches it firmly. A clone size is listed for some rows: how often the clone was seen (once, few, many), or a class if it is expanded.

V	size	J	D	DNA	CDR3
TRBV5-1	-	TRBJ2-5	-	TGCGCCAGCAGCTTGGACTCGGGTGGCGGGACCCAGTACTTC	CASSLDSGGGTQYF
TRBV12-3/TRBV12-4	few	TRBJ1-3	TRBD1	TGTGCCAGCGGGACAGGGTCTGGAAACACCATATATTTT	CASGTGSGNTIYF
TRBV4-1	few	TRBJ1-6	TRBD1	TGCGCCAGCAGCCTCAGAATTACAGGGGGCCGCAATAATTCACCCCTCCACTTT	CASSLRITGGRNNSPLHF
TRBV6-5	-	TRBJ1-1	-	TGTGCCAGCAGACTACTCCAGGGCCACACTGAAGCTTTCTTT	CASRLLQGHTEAFF
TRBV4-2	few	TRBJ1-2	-	TGTGCCAGCAGCCAGCCGGGAATAGGAACGAAAGGCTACACCTTC	CASSQPGIGTKGYTF
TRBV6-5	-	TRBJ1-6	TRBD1	TGTGCCAGCCGGGGACAGCCTTATAATTCACCCCTCCACTTT	CASRGQPYNSPLHF
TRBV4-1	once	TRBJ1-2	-	TGCGCCAGCAGCCAAGAACCCCTCACAGCCAACTATGGCTACACCTTC	CASSQEPLTANYGYTF
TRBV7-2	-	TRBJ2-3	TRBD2	TGTGCCAGCAGGCTAGCGGGGGGCCGCACAGATACGCAGTATTTT	CASRLAGGRTDTQYF
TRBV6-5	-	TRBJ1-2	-	TGTGCCAGCCGGGGAGGATCGGGCTACACCTTC	CASRGGSGYTF
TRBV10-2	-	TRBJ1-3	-	TGCGCCAGCAGTGAGTCGGCAGGGAGCTCTGGAAACACCATATATTTT	CASSESAGSSGNTIYF